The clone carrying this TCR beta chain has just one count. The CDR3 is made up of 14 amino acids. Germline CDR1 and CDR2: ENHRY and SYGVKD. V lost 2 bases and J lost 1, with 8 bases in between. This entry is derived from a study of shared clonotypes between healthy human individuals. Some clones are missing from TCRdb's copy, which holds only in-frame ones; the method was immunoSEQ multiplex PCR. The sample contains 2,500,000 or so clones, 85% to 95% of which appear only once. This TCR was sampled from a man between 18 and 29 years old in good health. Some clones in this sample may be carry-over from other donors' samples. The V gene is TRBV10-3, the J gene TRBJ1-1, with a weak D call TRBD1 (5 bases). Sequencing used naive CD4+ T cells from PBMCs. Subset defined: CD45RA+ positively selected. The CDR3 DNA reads TGTGCCATCAGTGAGGTACAGGCGAACACTGAAGCTTTCTTT. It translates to CAISEVQANTEAFF.